This is a list of T cell receptor beta chains from one sample in a study of T cell repertoires in cytomegalovirus infection. TCRdb reprocessed the reads via MiXCR and lists one record per CDR3 protein. This table holds roughly 200,000 distinct CDR3 sequences, roughly a sixth found once. Sequenced: CD8+ T cells from PBMCs. Receptors originate from a human donor in good health (CMV status not recorded). Some clones in this sample may be carry-over from other donors' samples. Both conserved end residues are part of each CDR3. Each record gives: D gene, J gene, clone size, V gene, CDR3 DNA, CDR3 protein. The D gene is left open where the match is weak. The size entry is marked missing in some rows and otherwise reads once, few, many or a size class.

D gene: .
J gene: TRBJ2-7
clone size: few
V gene: TRBV29-1
CDR3 DNA: TGCAGCGTTGAAGGCCAGGGACCAGAAATAGGGTACTACGAGCAGTACTTC
CDR3 protein: CSVEGQGPEIGYYEQYF

D gene: .
J gene: TRBJ2-7
clone size: few
V gene: TRBV7-9
CDR3 DNA: TGTGCCAGCACCGAGACAGACATCGGCTACGAGCAGTACTTC
CDR3 protein: CASTETDIGYEQYF

D gene: .
J gene: TRBJ1-6
clone size: many
V gene: TRBV12-3/TRBV12-4
CDR3 DNA: TGTGCCAGCACCCCGGGTGGGTCACCCCTCCACTTT
CDR3 protein: CASTPGGSPLHF

D gene: .
J gene: TRBJ1-1
clone size: .
V gene: TRBV10-3
CDR3 DNA: TGTGCCATCAGTGAGTCACGGGACACTGAAGCTTTCTTT
CDR3 protein: CAISESRDTEAFF

D gene: .
J gene: TRBJ2-1
clone size: few
V gene: TRBV4-1
CDR3 DNA: TGCGCCAGCAGCGGGGGGGCAGGAATATATGAGCAGTTCTTC
CDR3 protein: CASSGGAGIYEQFF

D gene: TRBD1
J gene: TRBJ2-7
clone size: few
V gene: TRBV2
CDR3 DNA: TGTGCCAGCAGTCAAAGGTACGACAGGGGAAATTACGAGCAGTACTTC
CDR3 protein: CASSQRYDRGNYEQYF

D gene: .
J gene: TRBJ1-2
clone size: few
V gene: TRBV20-1
CDR3 DNA: TGCCTACCCCCGTTAGTACACTATGGCTACACCTTC
CDR3 protein: CLPPLVHYGYTF

D gene: TRBD1
J gene: TRBJ1-1
clone size: .
V gene: TRBV9
CDR3 DNA: TGTGCCAGCAGCGTTCAATCCGGGACAGCGAACACTGAAGCTTTCTTT
CDR3 protein: CASSVQSGTANTEAFF

D gene: .
J gene: TRBJ2-3
clone size: few
V gene: TRBV7-8
CDR3 DNA: TGTGCCAGCAGCTCCACAGGGTTAGATACGCAGTATTTT
CDR3 protein: CASSSTGLDTQYF

D gene: .
J gene: TRBJ1-4
clone size: few
V gene: TRBV7-2
CDR3 DNA: TGTGCCAGCAGCTGGCCCGAGGCAGGGAATGAAAAACTGTTTTTT
CDR3 protein: CASSWPEAGNEKLFF

D gene: .
J gene: TRBJ2-4
clone size: .
V gene: TRBV29-1
CDR3 DNA: TGCAGCGCCATAGGGGGGCTAACAGCCAAAAACATTCAGTACTTC
CDR3 protein: CSAIGGLTAKNIQYF

D gene: TRBD1
J gene: TRBJ1-2
clone size: .
V gene: TRBV7-8
CDR3 DNA: TGTGCCAGCAGCTTGCCGACAGGGAAGAACTATGGCTACACCTTC
CDR3 protein: CASSLPTGKNYGYTF

D gene: .
J gene: TRBJ1-4
clone size: few
V gene: TRBV7-2
CDR3 DNA: TGTGCCAGCAGCTCTACATCCAGGGGTTTTAATGAAAAACTGTTTTTT
CDR3 protein: CASSSTSRGFNEKLFF

D gene: .
J gene: TRBJ2-1
clone size: .
V gene: TRBV4-1
CDR3 DNA: TGTGCCAGCAGCCAAGGTGGCCCCTACAATGAGCAGTTCTTC
CDR3 protein: CASSQGGPYNEQFF

D gene: TRBD2
J gene: TRBJ2-3
clone size: .
V gene: TRBV27
CDR3 DNA: TGTGCCAGCAGTCTTCAGACTAGCTGGCGCACAGATACGCAGTATTTT
CDR3 protein: CASSLQTSWRTDTQYF

D gene: .
J gene: TRBJ1-1
clone size: few
V gene: TRBV7-6
CDR3 DNA: TGTGCCAGCAGCCCCCGGAGGGCCGCCGAAGCTTTCTTT
CDR3 protein: CASSPRRAAEAFF

D gene: .
J gene: TRBJ1-5
clone size: few
V gene: TRBV6-1
CDR3 DNA: TGTGCCAGCAGTGAATGGACACACAATCAGCCCCAGCATTTT
CDR3 protein: CASSEWTHNQPQHF

D gene: .
J gene: TRBJ2-5
clone size: .
V gene: TRBV11-2
CDR3 DNA: TGTGCCAGCAGCCCTCCGGAAGAGACCCAGTACTTC
CDR3 protein: CASSPPEETQYF

D gene: .
J gene: TRBJ2-7
clone size: few
V gene: TRBV27
CDR3 DNA: TGTGCCAGCAGTTTATTAGGGTCAGTGTCCTACGAGCAGTACTTC
CDR3 protein: CASSLLGSVSYEQYF

D gene: .
J gene: TRBJ1-1
clone size: .
V gene: TRBV7-9
CDR3 DNA: TGTGCCAGCAGCTTAAATGCACAGGCCACCACTGAAGCTTTCTTT
CDR3 protein: CASSLNAQATTEAFF

D gene: TRBD2
J gene: TRBJ2-1
clone size: .
V gene: TRBV10-3
CDR3 DNA: TGTGCCATCCAAAGCGGGGGGGCAGGTAATGAGCAGTTCTTC
CDR3 protein: CAIQSGGAGNEQFF

D gene: TRBD1
J gene: TRBJ1-1
clone size: .
V gene: TRBV4-2
CDR3 DNA: TGTGCCAGCAGCCAAGAGGCCAGGGGGATGAACACTGAAGCTTTCTTT
CDR3 protein: CASSQEARGMNTEAFF

D gene: .
J gene: TRBJ2-7
clone size: many
V gene: TRBV7-2
CDR3 DNA: TGTGCCAGCAGCTCCTACGGGACCTCCTCCTACGAGCAGTACTTC
CDR3 protein: CASSSYGTSSYEQYF

D gene: .
J gene: TRBJ1-1
clone size: few
V gene: TRBV7-9
CDR3 DNA: TGTGCCAGCACCAACACAGGCACTGAAGCTTTCTTT
CDR3 protein: CASTNTGTEAFF

D gene: .
J gene: TRBJ2-1
clone size: few
V gene: TRBV2
CDR3 DNA: TGTGCCAGTCCAAAGGGTGAGGAGAATGAGCAGTTCTTC
CDR3 protein: CASPKGEENEQFF

D gene: .
J gene: TRBJ1-5
clone size: many
V gene: TRBV7-2
CDR3 DNA: TGTGCCAGCAGCTCCTCAGGGGATCCCAATCAGCCCCAGCATTTT
CDR3 protein: CASSSSGDPNQPQHF

D gene: .
J gene: TRBJ1-3
clone size: .
V gene: TRBV6-2/TRBV6-3
CDR3 DNA: TGTGCCAGCAGTGGGGACACAGTCCCCTTGAATTCTGGAAACACCATATATTTT
CDR3 protein: CASSGDTVPLNSGNTIYF

D gene: TRBD1
J gene: TRBJ1-5
clone size: few
V gene: TRBV20-1
CDR3 DNA: TGCAGTGCTACCGACCGGGACAGCCTTTACCCCTATCAGCCCCAGCATTTT
CDR3 protein: CSATDRDSLYPYQPQHF

D gene: .
J gene: TRBJ1-6
clone size: .
V gene: TRBV28
CDR3 DNA: TGTGCCAGCAGTTTATATCCAGATTCGGGAGATAATTCACCCCTCCACTTT
CDR3 protein: CASSLYPDSGDNSPLHF

D gene: .
J gene: TRBJ1-2
clone size: .
V gene: TRBV12-3/TRBV12-4
CDR3 DNA: TGTGCCAGCAGTTTCTCATCCAATGGCTACACCTTC
CDR3 protein: CASSFSSNGYTF

D gene: .
J gene: TRBJ2-1
clone size: .
V gene: TRBV6-1
CDR3 DNA: TGTGCCAGCAGCGGAGGGGTGCTCAATGAGCAGTTCTTC
CDR3 protein: CASSGGVLNEQFF